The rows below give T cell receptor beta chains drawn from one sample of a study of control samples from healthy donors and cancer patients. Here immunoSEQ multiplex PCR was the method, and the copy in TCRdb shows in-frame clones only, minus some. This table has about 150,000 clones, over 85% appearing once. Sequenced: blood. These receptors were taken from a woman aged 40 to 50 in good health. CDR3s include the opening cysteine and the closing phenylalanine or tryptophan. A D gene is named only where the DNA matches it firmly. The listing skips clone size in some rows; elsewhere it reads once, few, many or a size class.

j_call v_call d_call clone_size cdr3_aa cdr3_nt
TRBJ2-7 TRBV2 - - CASSGSYEQYF TGTGCCAGCAGTGGGTCCTACGAGCAGTACTTC
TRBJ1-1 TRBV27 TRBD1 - CASRPGQPTNTEAFF TGTGCCAGCAGGCCGGGACAGCCAACGAACACTGAAGCTTTCTTT
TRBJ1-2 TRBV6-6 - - CASSQPLKNKYGYTF TGTGCCAGCAGCCAACCCTTAAAAAATAAGTATGGCTACACCTTC
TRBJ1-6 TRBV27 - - CASSFTNRVLHF TGTGCCAGCAGTTTTACGAACAGGGTTCTCCACTTT
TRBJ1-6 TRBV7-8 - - CASSLDGTNSPLHF TGTGCCAGCAGCTTAGACGGGACCAATTCACCCCTCCACTTT
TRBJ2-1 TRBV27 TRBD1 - CASKLLPGQGWDEQFF TGTGCCAGCAAACTACTCCCGGGACAGGGATGGGATGAGCAGTTCTTC
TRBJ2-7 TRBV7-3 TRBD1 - CASSLGTLQGPKDF TGTGCCAGCAGCTTGGGCACCCTACAGGGGCCCAAGGACTTC
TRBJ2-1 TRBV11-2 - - CASNREYYNEQFF TGTGCCAGCAATAGGGAGTACTACAATGAGCAGTTCTTC
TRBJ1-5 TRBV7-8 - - CASSLVSNQPQHF TGTGCCAGCAGCTTAGTTTCTAATCAGCCCCAGCATTTT
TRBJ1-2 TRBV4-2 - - CASSQDRYRSNYGYTF TGTGCCAGCAGCCAAGATCGGTACAGATCTAACTATGGCTACACCTTC
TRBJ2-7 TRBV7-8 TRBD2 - CASSLRITGRGGKEQYF TGTGCCAGCAGCTTGAGGATCACGGGGCGGGGGGGCAAAGAGCAGTACTTC
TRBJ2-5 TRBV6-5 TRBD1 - CASSYFYRGTQETQYF TGTGCCAGCAGTTACTTTTACAGGGGGACCCAAGAGACCCAGTACTTC
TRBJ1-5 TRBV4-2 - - CASSQGGVNSNQPQHF TGTGCCAGCAGCCAAGGCGGGGTTAATAGCAATCAGCCCCAGCATTTT
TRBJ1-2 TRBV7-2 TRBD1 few CASSLGTGPNYGYTF TGTGCCAGCAGCTTGGGGACAGGGCCTAACTATGGCTACACCTTC
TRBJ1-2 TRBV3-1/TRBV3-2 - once CASSHPSGGYYGYTF TGTGCCAGCAGCCACCCGTCCGGGGGATACTATGGCTACACCTTC
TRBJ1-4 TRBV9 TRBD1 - CASSPLPRQGIKGEKLFF TGTGCCAGCAGCCCGCTCCCAAGACAGGGGATAAAAGGGGAAAAACTGTTTTTT
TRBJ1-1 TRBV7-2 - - CASSPLLNTEAFF TGTGCCAGCAGCCCCTTGTTGAACACTGAAGCTTTCTTT
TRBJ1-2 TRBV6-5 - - CASSYSMADGYTF TGTGCCAGCAGTTACTCGATGGCAGATGGCTACACCTTC
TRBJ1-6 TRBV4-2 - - CASSQDWGRYSPLHF TGTGCCAGCAGCCAAGACTGGGGTAGATATTCACCCCTCCACTTT
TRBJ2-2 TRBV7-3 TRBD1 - CASSLIRDRDTGELFF TGTGCCAGCAGCTTAATCCGGGACAGAGACACCGGGGAGCTGTTTTTT
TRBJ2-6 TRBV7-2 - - CASSLEAGLPGANVLTF TGTGCCAGCAGCTTAGAAGCAGGGCTCCCCGGGGCCAACGTCCTGACTTTC
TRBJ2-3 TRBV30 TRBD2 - CAWRTSGATDTQYF TGTGCCTGGAGGACAAGCGGGGCCACAGATACGCAGTATTTT
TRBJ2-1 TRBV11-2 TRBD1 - CASSFNRGRVAYNEQFF TGTGCCAGCAGCTTTAACAGGGGGCGCGTCGCCTACAATGAGCAGTTCTTC
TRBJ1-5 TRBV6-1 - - CASSEGSDGRNQPQHF TGTGCCAGCAGTGAAGGATCTGACGGGAGGAACCAGCCCCAGCATTTT
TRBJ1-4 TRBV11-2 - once CASSLNPPGLNEKLFF TGTGCCAGCAGCTTAAACCCACCAGGGCTTAATGAAAAACTGTTTTTT
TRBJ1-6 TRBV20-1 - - CSASFGADSVNSPLHF TGCAGTGCTAGTTTTGGGGCAGACAGCGTCAATTCACCCCTCCACTTT
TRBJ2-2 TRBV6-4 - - CASSDGAGNTGELFF TGTGCCAGCAGTGACGGGGCGGGGAACACCGGGGAGCTGTTTTTT